This is a list of T cell receptor beta chains from one sample in a study of cytomegalovirus exposure and HLA in healthy donors. The protocol was immunoSEQ multiplex PCR, while the TCRdb copy is restricted to in-frame clones and leaves out a portion. The sample has 150,000 or so clones, roughly 78% seen once; the top ten hold 2.5% to 3.5%. The sequenced material came from PBMCs. The receptors were sampled from a man aged 35 to 55 in good health and CMV-seropositive. The CDR3 runs from the conserved cysteine through the conserved F or W. Fields, in order: J gene, clone size, D gene, V gene, CDR3 protein, CDR3 DNA. A D gene is named only where the DNA matches it firmly. Only some rows state a clone size, as once, few, many or a class for expanded clones.

J gene: TRBJ1-2; clone size: .; D gene: .; V gene: TRBV18; CDR3 protein: CASSPDPQGGYTF; CDR3 DNA: TGTGCCAGCTCACCGGACCCCCAGGGAGGCTACACCTTC
J gene: TRBJ1-6; clone size: .; D gene: TRBD1; V gene: TRBV30; CDR3 protein: CAWALGQGNSPLHF; CDR3 DNA: TGTGCCTGGGCCCTCGGACAGGGAAATTCACCCCTCCACTTT
J gene: TRBJ2-1; clone size: .; D gene: TRBD1; V gene: TRBV19; CDR3 protein: CASAQGATYNEQFF; CDR3 DNA: TGTGCCAGTGCCCAGGGGGCAACTTACAATGAGCAGTTCTTC
J gene: TRBJ1-2; clone size: few; D gene: .; V gene: TRBV5-1; CDR3 protein: CASSFRDSGASNYGYTF; CDR3 DNA: TGCGCCAGCAGCTTCCGGGACTCCGGAGCCTCTAACTATGGCTACACCTTC
J gene: TRBJ2-3; clone size: .; D gene: TRBD2; V gene: TRBV7-9; CDR3 protein: CSSSPGNTGTSGADTQYF; CDR3 DNA: TGTTCCAGCAGCCCTGGGAACACCGGGACTAGCGGGGCAGATACGCAGTATTTT
J gene: TRBJ2-3; clone size: few; D gene: TRBD1; V gene: TRBV18; CDR3 protein: CASSPKLGTDSTDTQYF; CDR3 DNA: TGTGCCAGCTCACCAAAATTGGGGACAGATAGCACAGATACGCAGTATTTT
J gene: TRBJ2-3; clone size: .; D gene: .; V gene: TRBV5-1; CDR3 protein: CASSFGQTTDTQYF; CDR3 DNA: TGCGCCAGCAGCTTCGGACAGACCACAGATACGCAGTATTTT
J gene: TRBJ2-6; clone size: .; D gene: TRBD1; V gene: TRBV27; CDR3 protein: CASSSWTGGVSGANVLTF; CDR3 DNA: TGTGCCAGCAGTTCTTGGACAGGGGGTGTCTCTGGGGCCAACGTCCTGACTTTC
J gene: TRBJ2-1; clone size: once; D gene: .; V gene: TRBV7-9; CDR3 protein: CASGVAAYNEQFF; CDR3 DNA: TGTGCCAGCGGAGTGGCAGCGTACAATGAGCAGTTCTTC
J gene: TRBJ2-5; clone size: .; D gene: .; V gene: TRBV7-2; CDR3 protein: CASSLYGLQETQYF; CDR3 DNA: TGTGCCAGCAGCTTATATGGGCTTCAAGAGACCCAGTACTTC
J gene: TRBJ1-4; clone size: .; D gene: .; V gene: TRBV2; CDR3 protein: CASSLTGQGASEKLFF; CDR3 DNA: TGTGCCAGCAGTCTTACCGGACAAGGGGCAAGTGAAAAACTGTTTTTT
J gene: TRBJ2-3; clone size: .; D gene: TRBD2; V gene: TRBV7-8; CDR3 protein: CASSAPSGRITDTQYF; CDR3 DNA: TGTGCCAGCAGCGCTCCTAGCGGGAGGATCACAGATACGCAGTATTTT
J gene: TRBJ2-7; clone size: .; D gene: .; V gene: TRBV7-2; CDR3 protein: CASSPQGGPYEQYF; CDR3 DNA: TGTGCCAGCAGCCCCCAGGGGGGCCCCTACGAGCAGTACTTC
J gene: TRBJ2-1; clone size: .; D gene: TRBD2; V gene: TRBV7-6; CDR3 protein: CASSLRSSGAYNEQFF; CDR3 DNA: TGTGCCAGCAGCTTAAGATCTAGCGGGGCGTACAATGAGCAGTTCTTC
J gene: TRBJ2-7; clone size: .; D gene: .; V gene: TRBV25-1; CDR3 protein: CASSRLYEQYF; CDR3 DNA: TGTGCCAGCAGCCGTCTCTACGAGCAGTACTTC
J gene: TRBJ1-3; clone size: .; D gene: .; V gene: TRBV6-1; CDR3 protein: CASSEARVDGNTIYF; CDR3 DNA: TGTGCCAGCAGTGAAGCCCGGGTTGATGGAAACACCATATATTTT
J gene: TRBJ2-4; clone size: .; D gene: .; V gene: TRBV7-9; CDR3 protein: CASSLGGVVAKNIQYF; CDR3 DNA: TGTGCCAGCAGCTTAGGGGGAGTAGTAGCCAAAAACATTCAGTACTTC
J gene: TRBJ2-3; clone size: .; D gene: .; V gene: TRBV7-6; CDR3 protein: CASSLEGSGVTDTQYF; CDR3 DNA: TGTGCCAGCAGCTTGGAGGGATCGGGTGTGACAGATACGCAGTATTTT
J gene: TRBJ1-2; clone size: .; D gene: TRBD1; V gene: TRBV7-6; CDR3 protein: CASSLAAQGIGGYTF; CDR3 DNA: TGTGCCAGCAGCTTAGCGGCACAGGGGATCGGTGGCTACACCTTC
J gene: TRBJ2-7; clone size: few; D gene: .; V gene: TRBV7-9; CDR3 protein: CASSSGQEKQYF; CDR3 DNA: TGTGCCAGCAGCTCGGGACAAGAAAAGCAGTACTTC
J gene: TRBJ2-1; clone size: .; D gene: TRBD2; V gene: TRBV6-1; CDR3 protein: CASSEVGLAFNEQFF; CDR3 DNA: TGTGCCAGCAGTGAAGTCGGACTAGCGTTCAATGAGCAGTTCTTC
J gene: TRBJ1-3; clone size: .; D gene: .; V gene: TRBV7-2; CDR3 protein: CASGGGTGNTIYF; CDR3 DNA: TGTGCCAGCGGTGGGGGGACTGGAAACACCATATATTTT
J gene: TRBJ2-7; clone size: few; D gene: .; V gene: TRBV6-1; CDR3 protein: CVSGQDRSYEQYF; CDR3 DNA: TGTGTCAGCGGTCAAGACAGGTCCTACGAGCAGTACTTC
J gene: TRBJ2-1; clone size: .; D gene: .; V gene: TRBV7-9; CDR3 protein: CASTNGGSSYNEQFF; CDR3 DNA: TGTGCCAGCACCAACGGTGGGAGCTCCTACAATGAGCAGTTCTTC
J gene: TRBJ2-5; clone size: .; D gene: TRBD1; V gene: TRBV27; CDR3 protein: CASSRDSGQGFTQYF; CDR3 DNA: TGTGCCAGCAGCAGAGACTCAGGACAGGGTTTTACCCAGTACTTC
J gene: TRBJ1-2; clone size: .; D gene: TRBD1; V gene: TRBV7-9; CDR3 protein: CASSGEGARRYTF; CDR3 DNA: TGTGCCAGCAGCGGTGAGGGGGCCAGGCGCTACACCTTC
J gene: TRBJ2-1; clone size: .; D gene: .; V gene: TRBV6-5; CDR3 protein: CASSYSSGNPYNEQFF; CDR3 DNA: TGTGCCAGCAGTTACTCCTCCGGGAACCCCTACAATGAGCAGTTCTTC
J gene: TRBJ2-1; clone size: .; D gene: TRBD2; V gene: TRBV29-1; CDR3 protein: CSVEDWTSGTYNEQFF; CDR3 DNA: TGCAGCGTTGAAGATTGGACTAGCGGGACCTACAATGAGCAGTTCTTC
J gene: TRBJ2-1; clone size: once; D gene: TRBD2; V gene: TRBV5-1; CDR3 protein: CASSFQRLAGVHEQFF; CDR3 DNA: TGCGCCAGCAGCTTTCAGCGACTAGCGGGAGTCCATGAGCAGTTCTTC